A single sample is the source of the 22 T cell receptor beta chains below, sequenced in a study of CD8+ T cells in alopecia areata (dated by TCRdb to 2016 to 2019). To prepare the library, the immunoSEQ multiplex PCR assay was applied. RNA was extracted from all samples and reverse transcribed into cDNA, which served as template for TCR sequencing. Sourced from immuneACCESS, this table was stored by TCRdb with only in-frame sequences that have V and J called. A share of the clones is absent; for the studies checked, an unresolved V gene accounts for under half, and the remainder has no known explanation. The sample records roughly 190,000 clones, about three fifths of which are singletons. The ten largest clonotypes hold approximately 0.7% of the sample. Explained via the paper, the time point label denotes: less than five weeks on oral tofacitinib. This specimen's treatment or condition label, per the study, means: oral pan-JAK inhibitor, 5-10 mg twice daily.

Specimen: CD4+ T cells sorted from blood, collected at week 4, from a patient treated with tofacitinib. The receptors derive from a human donor with alopecia areata.

The V call is TRBV5-1, the J call TRBJ1-5; D gene ambiguous. The CDR3 length is 14 residues. Trimming left V 0 bases short and J 2 bases short, with 6 bases between. Germline values: CDR1 SGHRS, CDR2 YFSETQ. The CDR3 sequence is CASSLGDGNQPQHF. CDR3 coding DNA: TGCGCCAGCAGCTTGGGAGACGGCAATCAGCCCCAGCATTTT.

This rearrangement joins TRBV7-4 to TRBJ2-7; tentatively, D is TRBD1 (6 bases). Germline V gene lookup returns CDR1 SGHVT and CDR2 SQSDAQ. The CDR3 is made up of 15 amino acids. Trimming shortened V by 3 bases and J by 0 bases, and 12 bases separated the two germline ends. CDR3 amino acids: CASSFRTARSYEQYF. DNA for the CDR3: TGTGCCAGCAGCTTCAGGACAGCCCGCTCCTACGAGCAGTACTTC.

The rearrangement uses TRBV29-1 and TRBJ2-7, with a weak D call TRBD2 (6 bases). Trimming took 7 bases from V and 4 from J, leaving 17 bases between them. Germline CDR1 is SQVTM and CDR2 is ANQGSEA. This CDR3 spans 13 amino acids. CDR3 sequence reads: CSAALRRGYEQYF. CDR3 DNA: TGCAGCGCCGCACTCAGGAGGGGTTACGAGCAGTACTTC.

This clone was counted only a few times. The chain is built from TRBV10-3 and TRBJ1-5, with TRBD1 matching over 8 bases. The germline V gene has CDR1 ENHRY and CDR2 SYGVKD. The CDR3 is 14 residues long. After removal of 4 bases from V and 7 bases from J, the junction contained 6 bases not matched to a gene. The CDR3 DNA sequence: TGTGCCATCAGTGCAGGGGGCGGTGAACAGCCCCAGCATTTT. Its translation: CAISAGGGEQPQHF.

CDR3 sequence: CASSLWGGEQFF. CDR3 sequence (DNA): TGTGCCAGCAGCTTATGGGGAGGTGAGCAGTTCTTC. This rearrangement joins TRBV7-6 to TRBJ2-1; maybe TRBD2 (6 bases). From germline, CDR1 is SGHVS and CDR2 FNYEAQ. The CDR3 extends over 12 amino acids. Between the trimmed V and J ends, which lost 2 bases and 9 bases, there was a span of 8 bases.

The chain carries TRBV29-1 and TRBJ2-1; TRBD2 matches 11 bases. J lost 1 base, V lost 7 bases, and 9 bases had no gene match. The germline V gene has CDR1 SQVTM and CDR2 ANQGSEA. The CDR3 is 16 amino acids. Written as DNA, the CDR3 is TGCAGCGCCGGCGAGCCTAGCGGGAGGTCCTACAATGAGCAGTTCTTC. It is translated as CSAGEPSGRSYNEQFF.

This chain uses TRBV29-1 with TRBJ1-5, with 8 bases aligning to TRBD1. Germline CDR1 and CDR2: SQVTM and ANQGSEA. The CDR3 has 15 amino acids. The V gene end was trimmed by 5 bases and the J gene end by 11 bases; junction bases not matched to a gene: 17. The CDR3 protein is CSVCPLDREGLAQHF. The DNA for the CDR3 is TGCAGCGTTTGTCCTCTGGACAGGGAAGGGTTAGCCCAGCATTTT.

The chain uses TRBV5-8 and TRBJ2-1; 7 nucleotides line up with TRBD2. This CDR3 region has 18 residues. Trimming at V came to 0 bases and at J to 3 bases, leaving 12 bases not matched to a gene. CDR1 SGHTS and CDR2 YDEGEE come from the germline V gene. The CDR3, as DNA: TGTGCCAGCAGCTTGGCGGGGGGTGCGGGAGATAGCTACAATGAGCAGTTCTTC. Translated: CASSLAGGAGDSYNEQFF.

The rearrangement links TRBV4-1 to TRBJ2-5; 10 bases map to TRBD1. In germline, CDR1 is MGHRA, CDR2 YSYEKL. This CDR3 comprises 16 residues. With 4 bases clipped from V and 5 bases from J, the junction kept 10 bases outside the gene matches. Here the CDR3 DNA reads TGCGCCAGCAGCCCTCAATGGGGGACAGGGGACGAGACCCAGTACTTC. It is translated as CASSPQWGTGDETQYF.

This clone was picked up a small number of times. The chain uses TRBV30 and TRBJ2-1; D unclear. V was shortened by 0 bases and J by 3 bases, with 9 bases between the two germline ends. The germline V gene encodes CDR1 GTSNPN and CDR2 SVGIG (reference sequence). The CDR3 extends over 14 amino acids. CDR3 sequence reads: CAWSVSRFYNEQFF. As DNA, the CDR3 is TGTGCCTGGAGTGTAAGCAGGTTCTACAATGAGCAGTTCTTC.

This clone was counted between two and nine times. The gene calls are TRBV7-2 and TRBJ1-2; TRBD1 matches 7 bases. Germline V gene lookup returns CDR1 SGHTA and CDR2 FQGNSA. The CDR3 is made up of 14 amino acids. V lost 5 bases to trimming and J lost 6 bases; unmatched junction nucleotides: 9. The CDR3 DNA reads as TGTGCCAGCAGCCCAACAGGGGTCGGTGATGGCTACACCTTC. Amino acid sequence: CASSPTGVGDGYTF.

This clone was counted only a few times. This chain links TRBV29-1 with TRBJ2-7; 7 positions agree with TRBD2. This CDR3 has 13 amino acids. In germline, CDR1 is SQVTM, CDR2 ANQGSEA. Losses at the gene ends were 7 bases for V and 3 bases for J; bases not matched to a gene: 9. The CDR3 is CSGREPGLYEQYF. CDR3 nucleotides: TGCAGCGGGCGGGAGCCAGGGCTCTACGAGCAGTACTTC.

This clone has only a few counts. The CDR3 DNA follows: TGCAGCACCGAATCAGCCCAGGGGGCGGGAGATACGCAGTATTTT. The encoded protein is CSTESAQGAGDTQYF. The gene calls are TRBV29-1 and TRBJ2-3; TRBD1 matches 8 bases. There are 15 residues in the CDR3. Trimming took 8 bases from V and 5 from J; bases not matched to a gene: 15. Looked up from germline, CDR1 is SQVTM and CDR2 is ANQGSEA.

The chain links TRBV19 to TRBJ2-7; 7 bases agree with TRBD1. Germline CDR1 reads LNHDA; CDR2 reads SQIVND (reference sequence). The CDR3 has 14 amino acids. After removal of 5 bases from V and 2 bases from J, the junction contained 6 bases not matched to a gene. This CDR3 is CASSATGWPYEQYF. CDR3 nucleotides: TGTGCCAGTAGTGCGACAGGGTGGCCCTACGAGCAGTACTTC.

The V call is TRBV11-2, the J call TRBJ2-3; D is unclear. This CDR3 has 13 amino acids. Germline V gives CDR1 SGHAT, CDR2 FQNNGV. V lost 8 bases to trimming and J lost 2 bases, with 11 bases between them. The CDR3: CASLAQTTDTQYF. CDR3 coding DNA: TGTGCCAGCCTGGCACAGACCACAGATACGCAGTATTTT.

This chain uses TRBV29-1 with TRBJ2-3; TRBD2 is a possible D gene (5 bases). Germline-derived CDR1 and CDR2 are SQVTM and ANQGSEA. The V end lost 4 bases, the J end lost 0 bases, and 8 bases lay between the germline ends. There are 13 residues in the CDR3. CDR3 residues: CSVVQRSTDTQYF. CDR3 coding DNA: TGCAGCGTTGTACAGCGGAGCACAGATACGCAGTATTTT.

There are a few counts of this clone. The rearrangement joins TRBV30 to TRBJ2-5; D might be TRBD1 or TRBD2, each matching 5 bases. The V gene lost 5 bases and the J gene lost 2 bases, with 12 bases spanning the gap. Germline assignment: CDR1 GTSNPN and CDR2 SVGIG (reference sequence). The CDR3 loop spans 13 amino acids. CDR3 amino acids: CAWGGLGQETQYF. CDR3 sequence (DNA): TGTGCCTGGGGGGGTTTAGGACAAGAGACCCAGTACTTC.

This clone was detected a few times. The V gene is TRBV18, the J gene TRBJ2-5; weak D call: TRBD1 (5 bases). CDR1 is KGHSH, CDR2 LQKENI, per germline. With 3 bases removed from V and 2 bases from J, the gap between germline ends came to 13 bases. The CDR3 loop spans 15 amino acids. CDR3 loop: CASSPLQDKQETQYF. The CDR3 bases are TGTGCCAGCTCACCCCTCCAGGACAAACAAGAGACCCAGTACTTC.

The V call is TRBV5-1, the J call TRBJ2-1; TRBD2 agrees at 9 bases. Per germline, CDR1 SGHRS and CDR2 YFSETQ. CDR3 length: 17 residues. The J segment lost 2 bases and the V segment lost 3 bases, leaving 9 bases of the junction unmatched. The CDR3 here is CASSSSGTSSPYNEQFF. DNA of the CDR3: TGCGCCAGCAGCTCCTCCGGGACTAGCAGTCCCTACAATGAGCAGTTCTTC. The whole variable domain, remainder taken from reference TRBV5-1 and TRBJ2-1, is KAGVTQTPRYLIKTRGQQVTLSCSPISGHRSVSWYQQTPGQGLQFLFEYFSETQRNKGNFPGRFSGRQFSNSRSEMNVSTLELGDSALYLCASSSSGTSSPYNEQFFGPGTRLTVL.

This clone has more than one count but fewer than ten. The rearrangement joins TRBV6-5 to TRBJ1-5; D uncertain. The V gene's germline CDR1 is MNHEY and CDR2 SVGAGI. The CDR3 covers 13 residues. V gave up 5 bases and J gave up 7 bases, with 12 bases separating them. CDR3 coding DNA: TGTGCCAGCAGTGCATACTCCAGACAGCCCCAGCATTTT. Protein product: CASSAYSRQPQHF.

The J gene is TRBJ2-7, the V gene TRBV6-6; tentatively, D is TRBD2 (7 bases). This CDR3 is 16 amino acids long. The V end lost 0 bases, the J end lost 2 bases, and 14 bases lay between the germline ends. Germline lookup yields CDR1 MNHNY and CDR2 SVGAGI (reference sequence). CDR3 loop: CASSYSTGAGAYEQYF. CDR3 DNA: TGTGCCAGCAGTTACTCAACGGGGGCGGGGGCCTACGAGCAGTACTTC.

The chain employs TRBV29-1 and TRBJ2-5; 11 bases align to TRBD1. This CDR3 has 14 amino acids. The junction had 9 bases not matched to a gene; V was cut back by 6 bases and J by 6 bases. CDR1 and CDR2 from the germline V gene are SQVTM and ANQGSEA. This chain's CDR3 is CSVTPGQGGKTQYF. The CDR3 DNA is TGCAGCGTCACTCCGGGACAGGGGGGAAAGACCCAGTACTTC.